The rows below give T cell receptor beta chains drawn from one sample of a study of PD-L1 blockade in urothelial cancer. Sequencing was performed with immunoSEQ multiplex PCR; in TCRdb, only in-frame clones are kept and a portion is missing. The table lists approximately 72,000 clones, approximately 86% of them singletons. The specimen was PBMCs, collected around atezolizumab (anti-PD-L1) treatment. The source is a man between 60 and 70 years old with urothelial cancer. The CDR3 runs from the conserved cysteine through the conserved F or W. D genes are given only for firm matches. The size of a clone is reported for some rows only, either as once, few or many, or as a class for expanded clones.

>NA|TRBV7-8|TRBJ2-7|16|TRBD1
TGTGCCAGCAGCCCGAGGACTACAGGGGGTAATTACGAGCAGTACTTC
CASSPRTTGGNYEQYF
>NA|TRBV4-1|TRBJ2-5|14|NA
TGCGCCAGCAGCCAAGGCCCTAGAGAAGAGACCCAGTACTTC
CASSQGPREETQYF
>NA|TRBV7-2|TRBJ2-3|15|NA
TGTGCCAGCAGCTTAGCGGGGGGTATCGCAGATACGCAGTATTTT
CASSLAGGIADTQYF
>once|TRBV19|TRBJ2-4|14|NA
TGTGCCAGTAGTATCTCTGGGGAGAAAAACATTCAGTACTTC
CASSISGEKNIQYF
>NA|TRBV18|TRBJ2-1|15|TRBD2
TGTGCCAGCTCACCGACTAGCGGGGGGGCAAATGAGCAGTTCTTC
CASSPTSGGANEQFF
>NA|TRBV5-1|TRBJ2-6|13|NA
TGCGCCAGCATGAGCTCTGGGGCCAACGTCCTGACTTTC
CASMSSGANVLTF
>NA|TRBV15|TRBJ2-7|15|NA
TGTGCCACCAGCAGAGATCGAGGAGCATCCTACGAGCAGTACTTC
CATSRDRGASYEQYF
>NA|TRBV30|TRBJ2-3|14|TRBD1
TGTGCCTGGAGAGACAGGGCTAGCACAGATACGCAGTATTTT
CAWRDRASTDTQYF
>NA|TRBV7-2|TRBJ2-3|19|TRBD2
TGTGCCAGCAGCTTGATAAATTTGGCGGGGGGCCTTGGCACAGATACGCAGTATTTT
CASSLINLAGGLGTDTQYF
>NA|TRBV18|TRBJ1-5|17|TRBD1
TGTGCCAGCTCACCAAATATGGTGACAGGGGTTAATCAGCCCCAGCATTTT
CASSPNMVTGVNQPQHF
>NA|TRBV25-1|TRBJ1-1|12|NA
TGTGCCAGCGTCTGGAGGAACACTGAAGCTTTCTTT
CASVWRNTEAFF
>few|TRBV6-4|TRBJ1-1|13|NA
TGTGCCAGCAGTGCAGAATTTAACACTGAAGCTTTCTTT
CASSAEFNTEAFF
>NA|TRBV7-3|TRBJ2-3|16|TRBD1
TGTGCCAGCAGCTTAATCGGGACAGGGGGGGCAGATACGCAGTATTTT
CASSLIGTGGADTQYF
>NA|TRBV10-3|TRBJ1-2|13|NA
TGTACCATCAGTGAGTGGGAGGTCTATGGCTACACCTTC
CTISEWEVYGYTF
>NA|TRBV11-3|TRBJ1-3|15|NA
TGTGCCAGCAGCTTGTCAGGGGTGGATGGAAACACCATATATTTT
CASSLSGVDGNTIYF
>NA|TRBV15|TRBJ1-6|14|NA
TGTGCCACCAGCAGGGGGGCATTCGGGGAACCCCTCCACTTT
CATSRGAFGEPLHF
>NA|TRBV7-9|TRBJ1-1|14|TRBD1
TGTGCCAGCAGCTTCCAGGGGGTTGTCACTGAAGCTTTCTTT
CASSFQGVVTEAFF
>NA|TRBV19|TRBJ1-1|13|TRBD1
TGTGCCAGTGTACAGGGGCCGAACACTGAAGCTTTCTTT
CASVQGPNTEAFF
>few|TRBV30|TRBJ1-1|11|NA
TGTGCCTGGAGTTACATGACTGAAGCTTTCTTT
CAWSYMTEAFF
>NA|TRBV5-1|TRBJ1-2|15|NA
TGCGCCAGCATTATCTCTCCAGGGGCGAACTATGGCTACACCTTC
CASIISPGANYGYTF
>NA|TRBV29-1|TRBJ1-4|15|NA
TGCAGCGTTGAAGGGGGAGCCCCGGGGAATGAAAAACTGTTTTTT
CSVEGGAPGNEKLFF
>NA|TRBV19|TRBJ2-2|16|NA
TGTGCCAGTAGTATACAGGGTTTTTTTCAGGCCGGGGAGCTGTTTTTT
CASSIQGFFQAGELFF
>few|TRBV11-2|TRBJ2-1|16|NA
TGTGCCAGCAGCTTAGTATCAGGTTTCTCCTACAATGAGCAGTTCTTC
CASSLVSGFSYNEQFF
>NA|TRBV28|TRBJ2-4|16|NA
TGTGCCAGCAGTTCTACAGGTCTACTAGCCAAAAACATTCAGTACTTC
CASSSTGLLAKNIQYF
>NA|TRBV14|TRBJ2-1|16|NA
TGTGCCAGCAGCCAAGATCGCAGGGGGGTGGTCTATGAGCAGTTCTTC
CASSQDRRGVVYEQFF
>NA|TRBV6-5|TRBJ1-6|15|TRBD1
TGTGCCACCTCCTTTGGGACAGGGGTCAATTCACCCCTCCACTTT
CATSFGTGVNSPLHF
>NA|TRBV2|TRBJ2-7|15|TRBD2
TGTGCCAGCAGGGCCGGGACTAGCGGAAACTACGAGCAGTACTTC
CASRAGTSGNYEQYF
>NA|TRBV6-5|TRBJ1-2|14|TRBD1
TGTGCCAGCAGTTACTCAGGGACAGCATATGGCTACACCTTC
CASSYSGTAYGYTF
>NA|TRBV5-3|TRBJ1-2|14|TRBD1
TGTGCCAGAAGCTTGGCGGGACAGTACTATGGCTACACCTTC
CARSLAGQYYGYTF
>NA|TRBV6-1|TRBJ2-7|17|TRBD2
TGTGCCAGCAGTGATCCTGGGACTAGCGGGAGATCCTACGAGCAGTACTTC
CASSDPGTSGRSYEQYF
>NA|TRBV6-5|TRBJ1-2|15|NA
TGTGCCAGCAGTTACTCGGAGGGGACCTACTATGGCTACACCTTC
CASSYSEGTYYGYTF
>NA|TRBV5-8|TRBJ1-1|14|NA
TGTGCCAGCAGCTTGGCGGTACAGCACACTGAAGCTTTCTTT
CASSLAVQHTEAFF
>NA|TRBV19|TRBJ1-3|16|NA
TGTGCCAGTAGTATCGGCGGCAGGGGATACGGAAACACCATATATTTT
CASSIGGRGYGNTIYF
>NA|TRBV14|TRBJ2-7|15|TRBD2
TGTGCCAGCAGCCAAGTCCTAGCGGGGACCTACGAGCAGTACTTC
CASSQVLAGTYEQYF
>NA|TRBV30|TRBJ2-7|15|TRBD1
TGTGCCTGGACCCTCCAATCAGGGGGCCGGTACGAGCAGTACTTC
CAWTLQSGGRYEQYF
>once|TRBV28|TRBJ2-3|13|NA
TGTGCCAGCGGAGACGCTGGCGGAGATACGCAGTATTTT
CASGDAGGDTQYF
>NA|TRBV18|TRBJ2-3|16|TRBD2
TGTGCCAGCTCACCACCAAGGACAGCGGGGGCAGATACGCAGTATTTT
CASSPPRTAGADTQYF
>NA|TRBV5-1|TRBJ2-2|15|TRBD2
TGCGCCAGCAGCCAACGGGGGGGGTACACCGGGGAGCTGTTTTTT
CASSQRGGYTGELFF
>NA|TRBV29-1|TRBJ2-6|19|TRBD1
TGCAGCGTTGAAGAAGATCTGGACACAGGGGGCATAAGGGCCAACGTCCTGACTTTC
CSVEEDLDTGGIRANVLTF
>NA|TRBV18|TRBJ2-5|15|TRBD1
TGTGCCAGCTCACCAACTATTCGACAGGGGGAGACCCAGTACTTC
CASSPTIRQGETQYF
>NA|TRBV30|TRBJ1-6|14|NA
TGTGCCTGGAGGAGACAGGTGAATAATTCACCCCTCCACTTT
CAWRRQVNNSPLHF
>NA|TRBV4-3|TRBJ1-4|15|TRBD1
TGCGCCAGCAGCCAACACAGGGGGCTAAATGAAAAACTGTTTTTT
CASSQHRGLNEKLFF
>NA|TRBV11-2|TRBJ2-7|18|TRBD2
TGTGCCAGCAGGTCTACGGGGCTAGCGGGGGGCCGAGCCTACGAGCAGTACTTC
CASRSTGLAGGRAYEQYF
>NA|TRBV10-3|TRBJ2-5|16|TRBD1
TGTGCCATCAGTGAGTCCGGGGACAGGGACCAAGAGACCCAGTACTTC
CAISESGDRDQETQYF
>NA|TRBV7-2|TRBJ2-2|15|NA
TGTGCCAGCAGCTCCTTCCCGGTGCCCACCGGGGAGCTGTTTTTT
CASSSFPVPTGELFF
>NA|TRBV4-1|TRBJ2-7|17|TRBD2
TGCGCCAGCAGCCAAGGAAGGACTAGCGGGGGGGCCTACGAGCAGTACTTC
CASSQGRTSGGAYEQYF
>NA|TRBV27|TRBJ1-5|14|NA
TGTGCCAGCAGTCCCGGACAGATCAATCAGCCCCAGCATTTT
CASSPGQINQPQHF
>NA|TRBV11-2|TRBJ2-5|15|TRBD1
TGTGCCAGCAGCTCGAGGACAGGGGTGGGGAAGACCCAGTACTTC
CASSSRTGVGKTQYF
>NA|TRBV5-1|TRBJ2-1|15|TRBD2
TGCGCCAGCAGCCTTGGGACTAGCGGGCTTAATGAGCAGTTCTTC
CASSLGTSGLNEQFF
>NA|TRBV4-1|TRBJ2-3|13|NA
TGCGCCAGCAGCCAAGTGAGGGAAGATACGCAGTATTTT
CASSQVREDTQYF
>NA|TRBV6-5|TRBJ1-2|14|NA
TGTGCCAGCAGTTACTCGAACAGGGTCGAGGGCTACACCTTC
CASSYSNRVEGYTF
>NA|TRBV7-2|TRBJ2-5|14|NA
TGTGCCAGCAGCTTAGCGGGGAGGCAAGAGACCCAGTACTTC
CASSLAGRQETQYF
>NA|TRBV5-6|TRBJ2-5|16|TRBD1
TGTGCCAGCAGCCGGGGCCGGGGACAGGGGACGGAGACCCAGTACTTC
CASSRGRGQGTETQYF
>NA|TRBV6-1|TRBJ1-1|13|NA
TGTGCCAGCAGTGAACAGGGTCATGCTGAAGCTTTCTTT
CASSEQGHAEAFF
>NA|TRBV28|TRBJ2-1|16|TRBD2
TGTGCCAGCAGTCCTTCCGGGACTAGGGGATACAATGAGCAGTTCTTC
CASSPSGTRGYNEQFF
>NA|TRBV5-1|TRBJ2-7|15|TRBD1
TGCGCCAGCAGCTTGGAGGGCAGGGGGCGCGGCGAGCAGTACTTC
CASSLEGRGRGEQYF
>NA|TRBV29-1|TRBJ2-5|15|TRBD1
TGCAGCGCCGTTCCCGGGACAGGGTTCCAAGAGACCCAGTACTTC
CSAVPGTGFQETQYF
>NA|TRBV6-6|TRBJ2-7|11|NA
TGTGCCAGCAGGGGGGCTTACGAGCAGTACTTC
CASRGAYEQYF
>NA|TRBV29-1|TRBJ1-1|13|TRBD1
TGCAGCGGCCGGACAGGGTGGAACACTGAAGCTTTCTTT
CSGRTGWNTEAFF